This TCR beta chain was recovered during a study of T cell changes during pregnancy in multiple sclerosis. Sequenced by immunoSEQ multiplex PCR; TCRdb stores in-frame clones only, minus some. The table has 40,000 to 55,000 clones, around 90% seen once. V trimming: 4 bases; J trimming: 8 bases; junction bases outside the gene matches: 8. The germline V gene encodes CDR1 SGHTA and CDR2 FQGTGA. The CDR3 contains 14 residues. The receptor comes from a female donor with multiple sclerosis, enrolled in a pregnancy study. This material consisted of CD8+ T cells from peripheral blood mononuclear cells, taken in the second trimester of pregnancy. This chain connects TRBV7-3 to TRBJ2-1; 7 nucleotides match TRBD1. The CDR3: CASSSQTGYDEQFF. The CDR3 nucleotides read TGTGCCAGCAGCTCCCAGACAGGGTACGATGAGCAGTTCTTC. The entire variable domain, with the rest obtained from reference TRBV7-3 and TRBJ2-1, is as follows: GAGVSQTPSNKVTEKGKYVELRCDPISGHTALYWYRQSLGQGPEFLIYFQGTGAADDSGLPNDRFFAVRPEGSVSTLKIQRTERGDSAVYLCASSSQTGYDEQFFGPGTRLTVL.